This T cell receptor (beta chain) was captured by sequencing in a study of CD8 T cells in ankylosing spondylitis. TCRdb analysed the 5' RACE reads with MiXCR anew, one entry per CDR3 protein. Of 250,000 or so distinct CDR3 sequences listed, under 30% are singletons. V was cut by 2 bases and J by 6 bases, with 14 bases left in between. Germline CDR1 SGHRS, CDR2 YFSETQ. This CDR3 spans 15 amino acids. This clonotype showed up many times. Sequencing used blood, either unsorted or a sorted T cell fraction (not recorded which). This clonotype was obtained from a male donor with ankylosing spondylitis or in good health (not recorded which). The chain combines TRBV5-1 with TRBJ2-2; D call uncertain. The CDR3 spells CASSFSPLGAGELFF. The DNA of the CDR3 is TGCGCCAGCAGCTTCTCCCCACTCGGCGCCGGGGAGCTGTTTTTT.